This is a list of T cell receptor beta chains from one sample in a study of T cells in Graves' hyperthyroidism and ophthalmopathy. TCRdb independently ran MiXCR on the multiplex PCR reads; one entry per CDR3 protein. The table records 480,000 or so distinct CDR3 sequences, 40% to 55% of them present only once. Sequencing was done on a sample of peripheral blood or thyroid tissue (not recorded which). Receptors originate from an adult woman with Graves' disease, either hyperthyroidism or ophthalmopathy (not recorded which). Both conserved end residues are trimmed from each CDR3. The D gene is left open where the match is weak.

D gene	V gene	J gene	CDR3 protein
-	TRBV28	TRBJ1-1	ASISLREAF
-	TRBV20-1	TRBJ1-4	SAPWGLGGEKLF
TRBD2	TRBV5-1	TRBJ2-2	ASSDSGSSTGELF
-	TRBV7-8	TRBJ1-1	ASSLALGQAEAF
-	TRBV10-3	TRBJ1-1	AISLSVNTEAF
-	TRBV9	TRBJ2-7	ASSARDRGTYEQY
-	TRBV12-3/TRBV12-4	TRBJ1-1	ASSLSTRAF
TRBD2	TRBV11-2	TRBJ2-7	ASSSLAERIYEQY
TRBD1	TRBV29-1	TRBJ1-5	SIRTGLNQPRH
-	TRBV10-3	TRBJ1-5	AISDASNQPQH
-	TRBV6-5	TRBJ1-1	ASLNAGAGTEAF
-	TRBV29-1	TRBJ2-2	SVEVGANTGELF
TRBD2	TRBV11-3	TRBJ2-2	ASSLGLAGKEGELF
TRBD1	TRBV9	TRBJ2-5	ASSQVTGLQETQY
TRBD1	TRBV2	TRBJ2-7	ASTGTGNLEQY
TRBD1	TRBV12-3/TRBV12-4	TRBJ2-5	ASSGSGTVIKETQY
-	TRBV7-2	TRBJ1-1	ASSWTRETEAF
TRBD1	TRBV24-1	TRBJ2-7	ATSDPRQGLRDEQY
-	TRBV2	TRBJ2-2	ASVWVAGELF
TRBD1	TRBV7-9	TRBJ2-7	ASSGWDRTSYEQY
-	TRBV20-1	TRBJ2-7	SAMGPSVSAEQY
TRBD2	TRBV20-1	TRBJ2-7	SARAWRELSYEQY
TRBD1	TRBV29-1	TRBJ1-1	SVDRVGTEAF